This TCR beta chain was observed in a study of blood T cell repertoires in COVID-19. Looking at the study overall: Both acute and convalescent COVID-19 samples were obtained from the United States, Italy and Spain.

In the original workflow: Reference gene primers were amplified, and this amplification served to estimate nucleated cell counts. Sequencing used immunoSEQ multiplex PCR; TCRdb keeps in-frame clones, though not all of them. Clone size and V and J calls were adopted from that table, with D and trimming inferred from the DNA. This sample yields hundreds of thousands of clones, of which 80% to 90% are seen a single time; 2% to 3% belongs to the top ten. Clinical history as reported by participants underpinned cohort assignment. Two negative PCRs, clearance, or symptom resolution were required of recovered Cohort 3 donors. With 4 bases clipped from V and 7 bases from J, the junction kept 14 bases outside the gene matches. The CDR3 spans 15 residues. The germline gives CDR1 SGHRS, CDR2 YFSETQ.

The gene calls are TRBV5-1 and TRBJ2-7, with TRBD1 identical over 7 bases. The sequencing input was PBMCs or T cells enriched from blood (not recorded which). This sequence originates from a young woman who had recovered from COVID-19. Here the CDR3 DNA reads TGCGCCAGCAGCCAGGACAGGACCACAGCAGGGGAGCAGTACTTC. Amino acids: CASSQDRTTAGEQYF.